This T cell receptor beta chain is from a study of regulatory T cells in long-lasting Graves disease. Study summary: New Graves' disease cases had less than 3 months of antithyroid drugs.

The authors built TCR beta libraries using iRepertoire HTBI primers and Arm-PCR of CDR3 regions. TCRdb redid the calling of the multiplex PCR reads with MiXCR, one entry per CDR3 protein. The table has about 440,000 distinct CDR3 sequences, 15% to 20% seen once; the top ten hold under 30%. This clonotype was counted many times. Time point indicated: newly diagnosed GD, antithyroid drugs for less than 3 months. The TCR library was prepared using RNA isolated from PBMCs. From an endocrinology department in Xi'an, China, came the patients. Germline V gene sequence: CDR1 MDHEN, CDR2 SYDVKM. CDR3 length: 18 amino acids. V was pared by 3 bases and J by 8 bases, with 18 bases of the junction left unmatched. These data are also associated with another study on T cells in Graves' hyperthyroidism and ophthalmopathy. That report notes: Graves' hyperthyroidism was deemed stable absent ophthalmopathy progression within 18 months. The study used the HTBI primer set for a first-round RT-PCR of the TCR CDR3.

Here the sequenced sample was peripheral blood mononuclear cells (PBMCs), taken at new diagnosis, from a patient treated with antithyroid drugs. This sequence joins TRBV28 and TRBJ2-1; 8 bases are a match to TRBD2. The receptor comes from a woman under 30 with Graves disease. DNA of the CDR3: TGTGCCAGCAGTTTCGGCCCGGGTCCGGGAGCGCGGGGGGATGAGCAGTTCTTC. This gives the protein CASSFGPGPGARGDEQFF. The full variable domain, with the rest looked up from reference TRBV28 and TRBJ2-1, is DVKVTQSSRYLVKRTGEKVFLECVQDMDHENMFWYRQDPGLGLRLIYFSYDVKMKEKGDIPEGYSVSREKKERFSLILESASTNQTSMYLCASSFGPGPGARGDEQFFGPGTRLTVL.